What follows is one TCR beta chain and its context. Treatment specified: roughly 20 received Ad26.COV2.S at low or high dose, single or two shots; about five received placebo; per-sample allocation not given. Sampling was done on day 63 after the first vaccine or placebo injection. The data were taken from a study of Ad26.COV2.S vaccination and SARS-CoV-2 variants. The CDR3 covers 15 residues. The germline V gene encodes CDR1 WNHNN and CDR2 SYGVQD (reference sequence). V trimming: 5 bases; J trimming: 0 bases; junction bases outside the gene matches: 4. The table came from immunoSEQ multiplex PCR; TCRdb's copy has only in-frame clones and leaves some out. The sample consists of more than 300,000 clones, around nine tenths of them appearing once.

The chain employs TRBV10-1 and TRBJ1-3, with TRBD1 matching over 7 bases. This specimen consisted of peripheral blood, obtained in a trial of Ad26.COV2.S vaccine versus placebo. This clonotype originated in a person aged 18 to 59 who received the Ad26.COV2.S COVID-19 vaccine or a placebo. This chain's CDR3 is CASSNGTDSGNTIYF. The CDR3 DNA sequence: TGCGCCAGCAGTAACGGGACAGACTCTGGAAACACCATATATTTT.